The 11 T cell receptor beta chains below were found in one sample sequenced in a study of cytomegalovirus exposure and HLA in healthy donors. The PCR had 60 Vbeta and 13 Jbeta primers. Sequenced by immunoSEQ multiplex PCR; TCRdb stores in-frame clones only, minus some. The table records 210,000 or so clones, approximately 87% of them present only once. Sequencing was carried out using PBMCs. The receptors were sampled from a young man in good health and CMV-seronegative.

The chain combines TRBV2 with TRBJ1-5, with 8 bases lining up with TRBD1. Germline values: CDR1 SNHLY, CDR2 FYNNEI. J was trimmed by 5 bases and V by 7 bases; bases with no gene match: 7. The CDR3 sequence is 14 residues long. The CDR3 DNA reads as TGTGCCAGCACCGGAGGACAGGGCGATCAGCCCCAGCATTTT. It encodes CASTGGQGDQPQHF.

This chain joins TRBV27 and TRBJ2-7, with 7 positions matching TRBD1. V shed 6 bases, J shed 3 bases, and the junction held 11 bases outside the gene matches. This CDR3 is 15 amino acids long. CDR1 and CDR2 (germline): MNHEY, SMNVEV (reference sequence). The CDR3 nucleotides read TGTGCCAGCAGACCTCGACAGGGATGGGGCTACGAGCAGTACTTC. It is translated as CASRPRQGWGYEQYF.

The J gene is TRBJ2-5, the V gene TRBV18; D may be TRBD1 (5 bases). Germline V gene sequence: CDR1 KGHSH, CDR2 LQKENI. The CDR3 length is 17 residues. Between the trimmed V and J ends, which lost 3 bases and 1 base, there was a span of 18 bases. CDR3 loop: CASSPERGVQIQETQYF. CDR3 in DNA: TGTGCCAGCTCACCCGAAAGGGGTGTACAGATCCAAGAGACCCAGTACTTC.

This CDR3 reads CASSIRGPLAEAFF. The CDR3 DNA reads as TGTGCCAGTAGTATAAGGGGGCCCCTCGCTGAAGCTTTCTTT. The rearrangement links TRBV19 to TRBJ1-1; 7 positions match TRBD1. This CDR3 region has 14 residues. V dropped 2 bases and J dropped 6; count of bases not matched to a gene: 6. The V gene's germline CDR1 is LNHDA and CDR2 SQIVND (reference sequence).

V and J are TRBV19 and TRBJ2-1; 11 positions agree with TRBD1. After removal of 5 bases from V and 8 bases from J, the junction contained 8 bases not matched to a gene. The CDR3 length is 15 residues. The germline V gene encodes CDR1 LNHDA and CDR2 SQIVND (reference sequence). The CDR3 DNA reads TGTGCCAGTAGTTCCGGGACAGGGGGTGTCTATGAGCAGTTCTTC. Its protein is CASSSGTGGVYEQFF.

The chain carries TRBV6-6 and TRBJ1-6; 7 nucleotides line up with TRBD1. CDR1 is MNHNY and CDR2 is SVGAGI in the germline V gene (reference sequence). The CDR3 runs 15 residues. Germline trimming cut 2 bases from V and 9 bases from J; bases unmatched to any gene: 7. DNA of the CDR3: TGTGCCAGCAGTTACCGGGGACAGAGACTTTCACCCCTCCACTTT. Translating gives CASSYRGQRLSPLHF.

The J gene is TRBJ2-7, the V gene TRBV11-2; a weak D match, TRBD1 (5 bases). The germline gives CDR1 SGHAT, CDR2 FQNNGV. The CDR3 contains 12 residues. Deletions cut 1 base from V and 6 bases from J, with 7 bases between. The CDR3 coding sequence is TGTGCCAGCAGCTTAGCAGGGATCGAGCAGTACTTC. Translation: CASSLAGIEQYF.

Only a few counts were recorded for this clone. The V and J genes are TRBV29-1 and TRBJ1-1; D is perhaps TRBD1 (6 bases). Trimming shortened V by 0 bases and J by 1 base, and 12 bases separated the two germline ends. The CDR3 has 15 amino acids. Germline V CDR1 and CDR2: SQVTM, ANQGSEA. The CDR3 spells CSVEEKATGNTEAFF. CDR3 DNA: TGCAGCGTTGAAGAGAAAGCGACAGGGAACACTGAAGCTTTCTTT.

The J gene is TRBJ2-5, the V gene TRBV5-4, with unresolved D. V was pared by 1 base and J by 0 bases, with 7 bases between. CDR1 is SGHNT and CDR2 is YYREEE in the germline V gene (reference sequence). This CDR3 region has 14 residues. The CDR3 here is CASSLRRNQETQYF. The DNA for the CDR3 is TGTGCCAGCAGCTTGCGGCGGAACCAAGAGACCCAGTACTTC.

The count of this clone is one. This chain links TRBV27 with TRBJ2-1; 7 nucleotides line up with TRBD2. Germline V gene data show CDR1 as MNHEY and CDR2 as SMNVEV (reference sequence). With V trimmed by 5 bases and J by 7 bases, 11 bases remained unmatched. The CDR3 covers 15 residues. The CDR3 is CASSPAGGGGNEQFF. DNA of the CDR3: TGTGCCAGCAGTCCCGCGGGCGGGGGAGGTAATGAGCAGTTCTTC.

The chain is built from TRBV11-2 and TRBJ1-1, with a possible D match to TRBD1 (5 bases). The CDR3 extends over 13 amino acids. V dropped 3 bases and J dropped 0 bases, with 5 bases sitting between them. CDR1 is SGHAT, CDR2 FQNNGV, per germline. Here the CDR3 DNA reads TGTGCCAGCAGCTTGACAGTGAACACTGAAGCTTTCTTT. Amino acid sequence: CASSLTVNTEAFF.